The T cell receptor (beta chain) under discussion was sequenced for a study of CD4+ T cells in melanoma. Study-level points and caveats: Reportedly, melanoma neoantigen-specific CD4+ T cells showed varied differentiation states. A reported correlation linked neoantigen-specific CD4+ T cells to CD8+, macrophage and B cell function.

Trimming removed 7 bases from V and 4 bases from J, with 10 bases in between. The CDR3 runs to 13 residues. Germline loops: CDR1 WNHNN, CDR2 SYGVQD (reference sequence). Assay used: immunoSEQ multiplex PCR; TCRdb lists only in-frame clones, some missing. Of about 140,000 clones listed, 92% are singletons. As concerns this clone: Its matching antigen is unknown.

This sequence was found in a human donor with melanoma. The chain combines TRBV10-1 with TRBJ2-2; D remains unclear. CDR3: CASTAHITGELFF. The DNA for the CDR3 is TGCGCCAGCACCGCTCATATCACCGGGGAGCTGTTTTTT.